Here is one T cell receptor beta chain with its context. Antigen: not known. The data were produced by immunoSEQ multiplex PCR, yet TCRdb's version contains in-frame clones alone and is incomplete. In the table there are about 21,000 clones, roughly 92% of which are singletons. This entry comes from a study of graft-versus-host responses after intestinal transplantation. Study findings and constraints: Graft-versus-host to host-versus-graft clonal ratios in allografts were high in patients with graft-donor T cell macrochimerism.

In germline, CDR1 is SGDLS, CDR2 YYNGEE. The junction had 13 bases not matched to a gene; V was cut back by 7 bases and J by 7 bases. The length of the CDR3 is 15 residues. The chain carries TRBV9 and TRBJ2-3; 9 positions agree with TRBD1. This clonotype was sampled from a human patient who received an intestinal transplant, so some T cells may come from the graft donor. The source material was PBMCs, sampled about 250 days after intestinal transplant. The CDR3 region is CASGTPGQGQHTQYF. CDR3 DNA: TGTGCCAGCGGAACTCCGGGACAGGGCCAGCATACGCAGTATTTT.